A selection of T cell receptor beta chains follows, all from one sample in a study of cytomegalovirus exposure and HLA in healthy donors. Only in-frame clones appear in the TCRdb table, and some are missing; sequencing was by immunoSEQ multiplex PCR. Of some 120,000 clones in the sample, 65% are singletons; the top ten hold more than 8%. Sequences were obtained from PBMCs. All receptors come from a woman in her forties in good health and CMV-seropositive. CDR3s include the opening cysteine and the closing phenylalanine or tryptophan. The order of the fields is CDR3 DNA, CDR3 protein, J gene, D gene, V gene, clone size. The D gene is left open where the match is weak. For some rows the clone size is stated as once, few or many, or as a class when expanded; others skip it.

DNA: TGTGCCAGCAGCCATGAGAACAGACCGCCCTTGGACACCGGGGAGCTGTTTTTT; CDR3: CASSHENRPPLDTGELFF; J: TRBJ2-2; D: .; V: TRBV14; size: .
DNA: TGTGCCAGCAGTTTGGGTCGGGTGAACACTGAAGCTTTCTTT; CDR3: CASSLGRVNTEAFF; J: TRBJ1-1; D: .; V: TRBV28; size: once
DNA: TGTGCCAGTAGTCCGGGGGGGGGAGGGAACACCGGGGAGCTGTTTTTT; CDR3: CASSPGGGGNTGELFF; J: TRBJ2-2; D: TRBD2; V: TRBV19; size: .
DNA: TGCGCCAGCAGCTTGACAGGGACCCCTTACGAGCAGTACTTC; CDR3: CASSLTGTPYEQYF; J: TRBJ2-7; D: .; V: TRBV5-1; size: .
DNA: TGTGCCAGCTCACCCGTACAGGGGAATCAGCCCCAGCATTTT; CDR3: CASSPVQGNQPQHF; J: TRBJ1-5; D: TRBD1; V: TRBV18; size: .
DNA: TGTGCCAGCAGCCCCGGACAGGGCGAGAACTATGGCTACACCTTC; CDR3: CASSPGQGENYGYTF; J: TRBJ1-2; D: TRBD1; V: TRBV7-2; size: .
DNA: TGTGCCAGCAGCCAAGCTTATACGCAGTATTTT; CDR3: CASSQAYTQYF; J: TRBJ2-3; D: .; V: TRBV14; size: .
DNA: TGTGCCAGCAGTTCGGGAGCTTACGAGAATGAAAAACTGTTTTTT; CDR3: CASSSGAYENEKLFF; J: TRBJ1-4; D: .; V: TRBV6-5; size: few
DNA: TGTGCCAGCAGTCGTTACAGCGGGACGGAGACCCAGTACTTC; CDR3: CASSRYSGTETQYF; J: TRBJ2-5; D: TRBD2; V: TRBV2; size: once
DNA: TGTGCCAGCAGCCCTTACGGGGAGCAGTTCTTC; CDR3: CASSPYGEQFF; J: TRBJ2-1; D: .; V: TRBV7-9; size: .
DNA: TGCGCCAGCAGCCAAGGCCATTGGACAGGACTCACTGAAGCTTTCTTT; CDR3: CASSQGHWTGLTEAFF; J: TRBJ1-1; D: TRBD1; V: TRBV4-1; size: .
DNA: TGTGCCAGCAGTCTACTCGGGACAAAGGGGACAGATACGCAGTATTTT; CDR3: CASSLLGTKGTDTQYF; J: TRBJ2-3; D: .; V: TRBV5-6; size: .
DNA: TGTGCCAGCAGCTTAACGTACCGCGGGAGGGCCTCAGATACGCAGTATTTT; CDR3: CASSLTYRGRASDTQYF; J: TRBJ2-3; D: TRBD2; V: TRBV7-3; size: few
DNA: TGCGCCAGCAGCCAAGGAAGGGCGGGGGATTTTCAGTACTTC; CDR3: CASSQGRAGDFQYF; J: TRBJ2-7; D: TRBD2; V: TRBV4-3; size: .
DNA: TGTGCCAGCCTCTCTCCGGGACAGTTCTACGAGCAGTACTTC; CDR3: CASLSPGQFYEQYF; J: TRBJ2-7; D: TRBD1; V: TRBV28; size: once
DNA: TGTGCCAGTCGTCGGGGACAGGGGGCGGGGACCGGGGAGCTGTTTTTT; CDR3: CASRRGQGAGTGELFF; J: TRBJ2-2; D: TRBD1; V: TRBV19; size: few
DNA: TGTGCGGGGGGGCACCACTACAATGAGCAGTTCTTC; CDR3: CAGGHHYNEQFF; J: TRBJ2-1; D: .; V: TRBV30; size: .
DNA: TGTGCCAGCAGCTTAACAGGGGCTTCGAACGGCTACACCTTC; CDR3: CASSLTGASNGYTF; J: TRBJ1-2; D: .; V: TRBV7-3; size: once
DNA: TGTGCCAGCAGCGAACGAAAGGGGCAGCCCCAGCATTTT; CDR3: CASSERKGQPQHF; J: TRBJ1-5; D: .; V: TRBV6-6; size: .
DNA: TGTGCCAGCTCCCTGGGGGCGGCGAACACTGAAGCTTTCTTT; CDR3: CASSLGAANTEAFF; J: TRBJ1-1; D: .; V: TRBV7-3; size: once
DNA: TGTGCCAGCAGCTCCAGCCACAGTACTGAAGCTTTCTTT; CDR3: CASSSSHSTEAFF; J: TRBJ1-1; D: .; V: TRBV7-9; size: .
DNA: TGCGCCAGCAGCCCCGGGGGGGTCTACAATGAGCAGTTCTTC; CDR3: CASSPGGVYNEQFF; J: TRBJ2-1; D: TRBD2; V: TRBV5-1; size: .
DNA: TGTGCCAGCAGTTTTTTTCCGGACAGAAGGGCCAACGTCCTGACTTTC; CDR3: CASSFFPDRRANVLTF; J: TRBJ2-6; D: .; V: TRBV28; size: .
DNA: TGCGCCAGCAGCCAAGATCCGACAGGCCTCGACTATGGCTACACCTTC; CDR3: CASSQDPTGLDYGYTF; J: TRBJ1-2; D: .; V: TRBV4-3; size: .
DNA: TGTGCTAGTGGTTTGGGTGACAGGTTCTATGGCTACACCTTC; CDR3: CASGLGDRFYGYTF; J: TRBJ1-2; D: .; V: TRBV12-5; size: .
DNA: TGTGCCTGGAGTGTACTCGGGACTAACCTCTACGAGCAGTACTTC; CDR3: CAWSVLGTNLYEQYF; J: TRBJ2-7; D: TRBD2; V: TRBV30; size: .
DNA: TGTGCCAGCAGTTATAGGCTAGCGGGAGATCCAGATACGCAGTATTTT; CDR3: CASSYRLAGDPDTQYF; J: TRBJ2-3; D: TRBD2; V: TRBV6-5; size: .
DNA: TGTGCCAGCAGTTTGGGCAGGGGTCACGAGCAGTACTTC; CDR3: CASSLGRGHEQYF; J: TRBJ2-7; D: .; V: TRBV6-5; size: .
DNA: TGTGCCTGGATGAGGAAGGACGGCGGGTCTAACTATGGCTACACCTTC; CDR3: CAWMRKDGGSNYGYTF; J: TRBJ1-2; D: .; V: TRBV30; size: .
DNA: TGTGCCAGCACCTCCGAAACGGGGCAGCCCCAGCATTTT; CDR3: CASTSETGQPQHF; J: TRBJ1-5; D: .; V: TRBV2; size: .
DNA: TGTGCCAGCAGCGCCGCGGGACTAGCGGAAGAGACCCAGTACTTC; CDR3: CASSAAGLAEETQYF; J: TRBJ2-5; D: TRBD2; V: TRBV9; size: .
DNA: TGCGCCAGCAGTGAGTCTAGCGAAAAGACCTACGAGCAGTACTTC; CDR3: CASSESSEKTYEQYF; J: TRBJ2-7; D: .; V: TRBV10-2; size: .
DNA: TGTGCCAGCTCACCGACAGGGCGGACTGAAGCTTTCTTT; CDR3: CASSPTGRTEAFF; J: TRBJ1-1; D: TRBD1; V: TRBV18; size: .
DNA: TGTGCCAGCAGTGTTGACAGGGTCACCGGGGAGCTGTTTTTT; CDR3: CASSVDRVTGELFF; J: TRBJ2-2; D: TRBD1; V: TRBV6-1; size: .
DNA: TGTGCCAGCAGCTTGGGGACTAGCGGGGGGGGGACCCAGTACTTC; CDR3: CASSLGTSGGGTQYF; J: TRBJ2-5; D: TRBD2; V: TRBV5-6; size: .
DNA: TGTGCCAGCAGTACCCCCCGTGGGACTACTACAGATACGCAGTATTTT; CDR3: CASSTPRGTTTDTQYF; J: TRBJ2-3; D: TRBD2; V: TRBV27; size: .
DNA: TGTGCCAGCAGCGTAGATCCCTTTACGCAGGGGAACTATGGCTACACCTTC; CDR3: CASSVDPFTQGNYGYTF; J: TRBJ1-2; D: .; V: TRBV9; size: .
DNA: TGTGCCAGCGACAGGGTAGGCGAGCAGTACTTC; CDR3: CASDRVGEQYF; J: TRBJ2-7; D: TRBD1; V: TRBV6-4; size: .
DNA: TGTGCCAGCAGCTTGGGCCTAGCGGGAGGTTGGGGGGAGACCCAGTACTTC; CDR3: CASSLGLAGGWGETQYF; J: TRBJ2-5; D: TRBD2; V: TRBV5-6; size: .
DNA: TGTGCCAGCAAGCCGGACAGTTCCTACGAGCAGTACTTC; CDR3: CASKPDSSYEQYF; J: TRBJ2-7; D: .; V: TRBV2; size: .
DNA: TGTGCCACCTCGGCGCAGGGTCTCTACGAGCAGTACTTC; CDR3: CATSAQGLYEQYF; J: TRBJ2-7; D: .; V: TRBV2; size: .
DNA: TGTGCCATCAGTGAGACAGGGGGGCCCGGGGAGCTGTTTTTT; CDR3: CAISETGGPGELFF; J: TRBJ2-2; D: TRBD1; V: TRBV10-3; size: .
DNA: TGTGCCAGCAGCTCCGGGACAGGCCCCCTATGGGTTGAGCAGTTCTTC; CDR3: CASSSGTGPLWVEQFF; J: TRBJ2-1; D: TRBD1; V: TRBV5-4; size: few
DNA: TGTGCCAGCAGTGGTGAGAGGACTGGGGATGAAAAACTGTTTTTT; CDR3: CASSGERTGDEKLFF; J: TRBJ1-4; D: .; V: TRBV6-1; size: .
DNA: TGTGCCAGCAGCTTAGGTCAGGGGGCGTTTGGCTACACCTTC; CDR3: CASSLGQGAFGYTF; J: TRBJ1-2; D: TRBD1; V: TRBV7-9; size: .
DNA: TGTGCCAGCAGTTTAGATGCTAGCGGTTGGTACGAGCAGTACTTC; CDR3: CASSLDASGWYEQYF; J: TRBJ2-7; D: TRBD2; V: TRBV27; size: once
DNA: TGTGCCAGCAGCCAGGACACAGGGGAAGGGGAGACCCAGTACTTC; CDR3: CASSQDTGEGETQYF; J: TRBJ2-5; D: TRBD1; V: TRBV4-2; size: .
DNA: TGTGCCATAAAGGGGGGGCGGCAAGAGACCCAGTACTTC; CDR3: CAIKGGRQETQYF; J: TRBJ2-5; D: .; V: TRBV2; size: once
DNA: TGTGCCAGCAGCTTGCAGGGGATCCGCGATGAAAAACTGTTTTTT; CDR3: CASSLQGIRDEKLFF; J: TRBJ1-4; D: .; V: TRBV11-2; size: .
DNA: TGTGCCAGCAGCTTGCCGTATGGGGAGCTGTTTTTT; CDR3: CASSLPYGELFF; J: TRBJ2-2; D: .; V: TRBV5-6; size: once
DNA: TGTGCTAGCAGCCCTAGGGAGGGACAGGAGAAATTAAGGGGCGAAAAACTGTTTTTT; CDR3: CASSPREGQEKLRGEKLFF; J: TRBJ1-4; D: TRBD1; V: TRBV7-7; size: .
DNA: TGTGCCAGCAGCTTCGGACAGGAAGCTTTCTTT; CDR3: CASSFGQEAFF; J: TRBJ1-1; D: .; V: TRBV7-2; size: .
DNA: TGTGCCAGCAGCACCGAGGGGGGGACAGGCACCGGGGAGCTGTTTTTT; CDR3: CASSTEGGTGTGELFF; J: TRBJ2-2; D: .; V: TRBV7-3; size: .
DNA: TGTGCCTGGAACCTTGGAGCGGGAGGGCCGATGTTGCAGTTCTTC; CDR3: CAWNLGAGGPMLQFF; J: TRBJ2-1; D: TRBD2; V: TRBV30; size: .
DNA: TGTGCCAGCAGCACCTCGGACAGAACTCTTTATGGCTACACCTTC; CDR3: CASSTSDRTLYGYTF; J: TRBJ1-2; D: .; V: TRBV7-9; size: .
DNA: TGTGCCAGCAGGAAACTAGACCAAGAGACCCAGTACTTC; CDR3: CASRKLDQETQYF; J: TRBJ2-5; D: .; V: TRBV6-6; size: .
DNA: TGTGCCAGCAGTGAAGCCCCTGCTAGCGGGAGGGCGACTCAGTACTTC; CDR3: CASSEAPASGRATQYF; J: TRBJ2-4; D: TRBD2; V: TRBV6-1; size: .
DNA: TGTGCCAGCAGCTTATTCGCGTCAAGAGGGCGAGGTGAAAAACTGTTTTTT; CDR3: CASSLFASRGRGEKLFF; J: TRBJ1-4; D: .; V: TRBV7-6; size: .
DNA: TGTGCCAGCAGTTACGTCGACAGCTTTAATCAGCCCCAGCATTTT; CDR3: CASSYVDSFNQPQHF; J: TRBJ1-5; D: .; V: TRBV6-6; size: .